What follows is one T cell receptor beta chain and its context. Its specificity is unknown. The data were taken from a study of CD8 T cells in ankylosing spondylitis. The CDR3 has 15 residues. J gave up 5 bases and V 3 bases, and 3 bases lay outside the gene matches. Germline-derived CDR1 and CDR2 are SGHAT and FQNNGV. MiXCR was run by TCRdb on the 5' RACE reads, yielding one entry per CDR3 protein. This sample has 400,000 to 450,000 distinct CDR3 sequences, with roughly 15% found just once. Study-wide results and caveats: What seemed typical of ankylosing spondylitis blood was a TCR beta motif built from under 10 highly homologous variants.

The chain recombines TRBV11-2 with TRBJ1-4; the match to TRBD1 covers 10 bases. The TCR originated in a male donor with ankylosing spondylitis. Sample: blood, either unsorted or a sorted T cell fraction (not recorded which). CDR3 sequence (DNA): TGTGCCAGCAGCTTTCGGACAGGGGGAAATGAAAAACTGTTTTTT. As protein: CASSFRTGGNEKLFF.